This T cell receptor beta chain was identified during a study of cytotoxic CD8 clonotypes in ibrutinib-treated CLL. Across the whole study: On average, approximately 95,000 productive rearrangements and over 250,000 productive templates per sample.

CDR1 and CDR2 (germline): SGHDT, YYEEEE. Trimming removed 0 bases from V and 7 bases from J, with 11 bases in between. The CDR3 has 13 amino acids. Data came from immunoSEQ multiplex PCR; TCRdb stores just in-frame clones and leaves some out. The sample holds about 160,000 clones, around nine tenths seen once. The TCR sequence derives from a human donor with chronic lymphocytic leukemia. Material: PBMCs, obtained at disease progression, from a patient treated with ibrutinib. This chain links TRBV5-6 with TRBJ2-7; D not resolved. The DNA for the CDR3 is TGTGCCAGCAGCTTGGCCAGTCGGTGGGAGCAGTACTTC. The encoded protein is CASSLASRWEQYF. Combining the CDR3 with reference TRBV5-6 and TRBJ2-7 gives the whole variable domain DAGVTQSPTHLIKTRGQQVTLRCSPKSGHDTVSWYQQALGQGPQFIFQYYEEEERQRGNFPDRFSGHQFPNYSSELNVNALLLGDSALYLCASSLASRWEQYFGPGTRLTVT.